These 24 T cell receptor beta chains were sequenced from one sample in a study of cytotoxic CD8 clonotypes in ibrutinib-treated CLL. Some clones are missing from TCRdb's copy, which holds only in-frame ones; the method was immunoSEQ multiplex PCR. The sample yields under 300,000 clones, around 76% seen once. Sequenced here: PBMCs, sampled at disease progression, from a patient treated with ibrutinib. The receptors come from a human donor with chronic lymphocytic leukemia.

The CDR3 bases are TGCGCCAGCAGCTTGTATGGGGGCTTAGGGGAGACCCAGTACTTC. It encodes CASSLYGGLGETQYF. The V and J genes are TRBV5-1 and TRBJ2-5, with D possibly being TRBD1 (6 bases). The CDR3 extends over 15 amino acids. Germline loops: CDR1 SGHRS, CDR2 YFSETQ. Trimming removed 1 base from V and 5 bases from J, with 15 bases in between.

The rearrangement links TRBV2 to TRBJ2-4; D unresolved. The germline V and J ends were trimmed by 7 bases and 7 bases, with 14 bases remaining between them. Germline lookup yields CDR1 SNHLY and CDR2 FYNNEI. CDR3 length equals 13 residues. CDR3 sequence (DNA): TGTGCCAGCACAGGAGAAATAGGGAACATTCAGTACTTC. This gives the protein CASTGEIGNIQYF.

The chain combines TRBV6-5 with TRBJ2-7; D possibly corresponds to TRBD2 (6 bases). The CDR3 contains 15 residues. V lost 0 bases and J lost 4, with 13 bases in between. Germline lookup yields CDR1 MNHEY and CDR2 SVGAGI. The CDR3 is CASSYSGGLVYEQYF. The CDR3 nucleotides read TGTGCCAGCAGTTACTCGGGGGGTCTCGTTTACGAGCAGTACTTC.

This clone occurred a few times. DNA of the CDR3: TGTGCCAGCAGCTTACCGACGGGCAATGAGCAGTTCTTC. Translated: CASSLPTGNEQFF. The rearrangement links TRBV7-8 to TRBJ2-1; no firm D call. CDR1 is SGHVS, CDR2 FQNEAQ, per germline. The CDR3 is 13 residues long. V shed 2 bases and J shed 6 bases, with 8 bases lying between them.

This clone was picked up one time. The V gene is TRBV14, the J gene TRBJ2-1, with 7 bases fitting TRBD1. Losses at the gene ends were 2 bases for V and 5 bases for J; bases not matched to a gene: 6. The CDR3 is 15 residues long. Looked up from germline, CDR1 is SGHDN and CDR2 is FVKESK. The chain's CDR3 is CASSQWGDRDNEQFF. The CDR3 region has the DNA TGTGCCAGCAGCCAATGGGGTGACAGGGACAATGAGCAGTTCTTC.

CDR3 in DNA: TGCGCCAGCAGCTTAAGGTACACAGCCTACGAGCAGTACTTC. This gives the protein CASSLRYTAYEQYF. This chain links TRBV5-1 with TRBJ2-7; D not resolved. The germline gives CDR1 SGHRS, CDR2 YFSETQ. The CDR3 runs to 14 residues. The V and J ends lost 2 bases and 2 bases respectively, with 11 bases between them.

V is TRBV27 and J is TRBJ1-4; TRBD1 is a possible D gene (5 bases). CDR3 length: 16 amino acids. The V gene lost 5 bases and the J gene lost 4 bases, with 17 bases spanning the gap. Germline lookup yields CDR1 MNHEY and CDR2 SMNVEV (reference sequence). CDR3 protein: CASSLVPNRNNEKLFF. The CDR3 DNA reads as TGTGCCAGCAGTCTCGTCCCGAACAGGAATAATGAAAAACTGTTTTTT.

The chain has TRBV7-2 and TRBJ2-7, with no clear D. This CDR3 contains 14 residues. Looked up from germline, CDR1 is SGHTA and CDR2 is FQGNSA. The ends were cut back, 1 base at V and 2 bases at J, with 9 bases in the middle. CDR3 nucleotides: TGTGCCAGCAGCTTAGGCCCAATCGCCTACGAGCAGTACTTC. It is translated as CASSLGPIAYEQYF.

The chain joins TRBV6-5 to TRBJ1-1, with 8 bases lining up with TRBD1. Trimming took 6 bases from V and 0 from J; bases not matched to a gene: 6. CDR3 length: 15 residues. Germline CDR1 and CDR2: MNHEY and SVGAGI. This CDR3 reads CASRTEDRVNTEAFF. The CDR3 DNA is TGTGCCAGCAGAACCGAGGACAGGGTGAACACTGAAGCTTTCTTT.

This chain connects TRBV10-2 to TRBJ2-5; 10 bases agree with TRBD2. The germline V gene has CDR1 WSHSY and CDR2 SAAADI. The J segment lost 3 bases and the V segment lost 3 bases, leaving 13 bases of the junction unmatched. The CDR3 totals 18 residues. The CDR3 bases are TGCGCCAGCAGTGATGATGTGGGGAGCGGGGGGGGAGAAGAGACCCAGTACTTC. Amino acid sequence: CASSDDVGSGGGEETQYF.

The chain uses TRBV5-1 and TRBJ1-1; 9 bases are shared with TRBD1. The V segment lost 4 bases and the J segment 5 bases; nucleotides outside the gene matches: 9. The germline gives CDR1 SGHRS, CDR2 YFSETQ. CDR3 length equals 15 residues. Here the CDR3 reads CASSGTGGKGTEAFF. The CDR3 nucleotides read TGCGCCAGCAGCGGTACAGGGGGCAAGGGGACTGAAGCTTTCTTT. Using reference TRBV5-1 and TRBJ1-1 for the parts outside the CDR3, the full variable domain is KAGVTQTPRYLIKTRGQQVTLSCSPISGHRSVSWYQQTPGQGLQFLFEYFSETQRNKGNFPGRFSGRQFSNSRSEMNVSTLELGDSALYLCASSGTGGKGTEAFFGQGTRLTVV.

V gene TRBV7-2 combines with J gene TRBJ2-5; maybe TRBD2 (5 bases). The germline V gene has CDR1 SGHTA and CDR2 FQGNSA. This CDR3 is built from 15 residues. The V and J ends lost 2 bases and 1 base respectively, with 11 bases between them. Here the CDR3 DNA reads TGTGCCAGCAGCTTAACACTAGTAAGCCAAGAGACCCAGTACTTC. This codes for CASSLTLVSQETQYF.

The gene calls are TRBV11-2 and TRBJ2-2; 12 nucleotides line up with TRBD2. This CDR3 spans 17 amino acids. Germline loops: CDR1 SGHAT, CDR2 FQNNGV. Trimming removed 5 bases from V and 4 bases from J; junction bases left unmatched: 8. CDR3 coding DNA: TGTGCCAGCAGCCAGACTAGCGGGAGAGGGGGCACCGGGGAGCTGTTTTTT. Its translation is CASSQTSGRGGTGELFF.

The chain employs TRBV7-6 and TRBJ2-3, with a tentative D call TRBD2 (6 bases). The CDR3 sequence is 13 residues long. Trimming took off 2 bases at V and 3 bases at J, with 6 bases between the two ends. Germline-derived CDR1 and CDR2 are SGHVS and FNYEAQ. The CDR3 is CASSLRETDTQYF. CDR3 DNA sequence: TGTGCCAGCAGCTTACGGGAGACAGATACGCAGTATTTT.

The chain joins TRBV5-4 to TRBJ2-3; no firm D call. This CDR3 spans 14 amino acids. The V end lost 3 bases, the J end lost 5 bases, and 13 bases lay between the germline ends. Germline V lookup: CDR1 SGHNT, CDR2 YYREEE (reference sequence). Written as DNA, the CDR3 is TGTGCCAGCAGCTCCCCTACGACTGTAGATACGCAGTATTTT. It encodes CASSSPTTVDTQYF.

The chain is built from TRBV2 and TRBJ1-2, with D tentatively TRBD1 (6 bases). Germline V gives CDR1 SNHLY, CDR2 FYNNEI. Between the trimmed V and J ends, which lost 6 bases and 4 bases, there was a span of 18 bases. CDR3 length: 15 residues. CDR3 in DNA: TGTGCCAGCAGGGGAGCAACAGGGTATGGCTATGGCTACACCTTC. It translates to CASRGATGYGYGYTF.

V usage is TRBV10-1 and J usage is TRBJ2-3, with 7 bases fitting TRBD2. Per germline, CDR1 WNHNN and CDR2 SYGVQD (reference sequence). V trimming: 0 bases; J trimming: 6 bases; junction bases outside the gene matches: 15. The CDR3 is 18 residues long. The CDR3 coding sequence is TGCGCCAGCAGTGAGTCGACTCGACGGGAGGACCCACCCGATACGCAGTATTTT. Translated, it gives CASSESTRREDPPDTQYF.

This chain links TRBV5-1 with TRBJ2-3; D is ambiguous. CDR3 length: 15 residues. V was shortened by 3 bases and J by 0 bases, with 11 bases between the two germline ends. Germline V gene lookup returns CDR1 SGHRS and CDR2 YFSETQ. CDR3: CASSYQEGSTDTQYF. CDR3 DNA: TGCGCCAGCAGCTACCAGGAAGGAAGCACAGATACGCAGTATTTT.

The chain combines TRBV6-6 with TRBJ2-2; 8 bases fit TRBD1. The germline CDR1 and CDR2 sequences are MNHNY and SVGAGI (reference sequence). This CDR3 region has 13 residues. Germline trimming cut 5 bases from V and 6 bases from J; bases unmatched to any gene: 2. The DNA for the CDR3 is TGTGCCAGCAGTGGACAGGGAGCCGGGGAGCTGTTTTTT. Residues: CASSGQGAGELFF.

The J gene is TRBJ1-2, the V gene TRBV25-1; no firm D call. The germline gives CDR1 MGHDK, CDR2 SYGVNS. This CDR3 contains 10 residues. Trimming cost V 3 bases and J 7 bases, with 3 bases left between them. In DNA, the CDR3 is TGTGCCAGCAGTGACGTTGGCTACACCTTC. The encoded protein is CASSDVGYTF.

This clone came up a few times. The rearrangement joins TRBV6-5 to TRBJ2-5; no clear D gene. V was clipped by 6 bases and J by 4 bases, with 12 bases between them. The CDR3 contains 13 residues. The V gene's germline CDR1 is MNHEY and CDR2 SVGAGI. Here the CDR3 DNA reads TGTGCCAGCAGCAGCATTCCTGGAGAGACCCAGTACTTC. It encodes CASSSIPGETQYF.

The chain couples TRBV11-2 to TRBJ2-7; D gene unclear. Germline V lookup: CDR1 SGHAT, CDR2 FQNNGV. Trimming removed 3 bases from V and 0 bases from J, with 6 bases in between. The CDR3 is 13 residues long. The DNA for the CDR3 is TGTGCCAGCAGCTTCGCTCACTCCTACGAGCAGTACTTC. It is translated as CASSFAHSYEQYF.

The gene calls are TRBV5-4 and TRBJ2-2; D is perhaps TRBD1 (6 bases). The CDR3 consists of 16 residues. Trimming left V 1 base short and J 0 bases short, with 10 bases between. Per the germline V gene, CDR1 is SGHNT and CDR2 is YYREEE (reference sequence). The CDR3 region is CASSLFRTANTGELFF. CDR3 sequence (DNA): TGTGCCAGCAGCTTGTTTCGGACAGCGAACACCGGGGAGCTGTTTTTT.

CDR3 residues: CASSLGRRETQYF. The CDR3 DNA reads as TGCGCCAGCAGCTTGGGTAGAAGGGAGACCCAGTACTTC. This chain connects TRBV5-1 to TRBJ2-5; D remains ambiguous. Trimming removed 0 bases from V and 5 bases from J, with 8 bases in between. The germline gives CDR1 SGHRS, CDR2 YFSETQ. CDR3 length equals 13 residues.